The 13 T cell receptor beta chains below all came from one sample that was sequenced in a study of T cell responses to AZD1222 COVID-19 vaccine. The repertoire was sequenced with immunoSEQ multiplex PCR; TCRdb's copy has only in-frame clones and lacks some. The repertoire includes about 160,000 clones, about 92% of them detected once, and about 1.1% sits in the top ten. The starting material was peripheral blood, obtained 28 days after the second AZD1222 dose. These receptors all come from an adult who received the AZD1222 COVID-19 vaccine.

V is TRBV29-1 and J is TRBJ2-5; the D gene is possibly TRBD1 (5 bases). V lost 4 bases, J lost 3 bases, and 9 bases lay in between. The germline gives CDR1 SQVTM, CDR2 ANQGSEA. The CDR3 runs 12 residues. The DNA for the CDR3 is TGCAGCGTTGGGACACCCGAAGAGACCCAGTACTTC. This gives the protein CSVGTPEETQYF.

The chain is built from TRBV6-1 and TRBJ1-1; D is uncertain. V was cut by 2 bases and J by 5 bases, with 9 bases left in between. In germline, CDR1 is MNHNS, CDR2 SASEGT. This CDR3 comprises 13 residues. The CDR3 sequence: CASSEQPITEAFF. DNA for the CDR3: TGTGCCAGCAGTGAACAACCGATAACTGAAGCTTTCTTT.

The V and J genes are TRBV7-2 and TRBJ2-7; 12 nucleotides line up with TRBD2. CDR1 is SGHTA and CDR2 is FQGNSA in the germline V gene. J was trimmed by 5 bases and V by 3 bases; bases with no gene match: 8. The CDR3 extends over 16 amino acids. CDR3 bases: TGTGCCAGCAGCTTCTCTAGCGGGGGGGCCAGCGACGAGCAGTACTTC. As protein: CASSFSSGGASDEQYF.

This clone was counted once. The V call is TRBV10-3, the J call TRBJ1-1, with no clear D. V lost 7 bases to trimming and J lost 1 base, with 10 bases between them. The germline CDR1 and CDR2 sequences are ENHRY and SYGVKD. This CDR3 has 13 residues. Here the CDR3 DNA reads TGTGCCATCAAGATGGGCAGGAACACTGAAGCTTTCTTT. Its translation is CAIKMGRNTEAFF.

The chain employs TRBV20-1 and TRBJ2-5; D possibly corresponds to TRBD2 (5 bases). CDR3 size: 11 residues. Germline V lookup: CDR1 DFQATT, CDR2 SNEGSKA (reference sequence). V lost 7 bases and J 5 bases, leaving 11 bases between the germline ends. The CDR3 sequence: CSVSSGETQYF. Written as DNA, the CDR3 is TGCAGTGTTTCGTCGGGGGAGACCCAGTACTTC.

The chain joins TRBV7-2 to TRBJ2-3, with D perhaps matching TRBD1 (6 bases). The CDR3 totals 15 residues. The germline gives CDR1 SGHTA, CDR2 FQGNSA. V was cut by 7 bases and J by 0 bases, with 14 bases left in between. The CDR3 is CASTRDIRSTDTQYF. The DNA of the CDR3 is TGTGCCAGCACCCGGGACATCCGGAGCACAGATACGCAGTATTTT.

This rearrangement joins TRBV6-5 to TRBJ1-1; a weak D match, TRBD1 (5 bases). Trimming removed 6 bases at V and 3 bases at J, with 17 bases between. Looked up from germline, CDR1 is MNHEY and CDR2 is SVGAGI. The length of the CDR3 is 15 residues. The CDR3 loop is CASRRTPWGHTEAFF. The DNA for the CDR3 is TGTGCCAGCAGACGGACACCCTGGGGCCACACTGAAGCTTTCTTT.

The V gene is TRBV9, the J gene TRBJ1-2; D perhaps matches TRBD1 (6 bases). V shed 0 bases and J shed 0 bases, with 9 bases lying between them. CDR1 is SGDLS and CDR2 is YYNGEE in the germline V gene. This CDR3 contains 15 residues. CDR3 coding DNA: TGTGCCAGCAGCGTAGGTCCAGGGGCTAACTATGGCTACACCTTC. Amino acid sequence: CASSVGPGANYGYTF.

The V and J genes are TRBV25-1 and TRBJ2-2; 9 bases are a match to TRBD1. CDR1 is MGHDK, CDR2 SYGVNS, per germline. V was clipped by 4 bases and J by 5 bases; unmatched bases: 8. The CDR3 runs to 16 residues. The chain's CDR3 is CASSAGQGRSTGELFF. DNA for the CDR3: TGTGCCAGCAGTGCCGGACAGGGGCGTTCGACCGGGGAGCTGTTTTTT.

This clone came up once. The rearrangement links TRBV6-5 to TRBJ1-3, with 7 bases that match TRBD1. V dropped 6 bases and J dropped 0; count of bases not matched to a gene: 5. The germline V gene encodes CDR1 MNHEY and CDR2 SVGAGI. CDR3 length: 15 residues. The CDR3 nucleotides are TGTGCCAGCAGCCGGAGACAGGGCTCTGGAAACACCATATATTTT. Residues: CASSRRQGSGNTIYF.

This chain connects TRBV18 to TRBJ2-5; TRBD1 might be the D (5 bases). V shed 8 bases and J shed 5 bases, with 15 bases lying between them. The CDR3 is 13 residues long. Germline V gives CDR1 KGHSH, CDR2 LQKENI. The CDR3 here is CASNQGLEETQYF. The DNA of the CDR3 is TGTGCCAGCAATCAGGGTTTGGAGGAGACCCAGTACTTC.

The rearrangement uses TRBV7-9 and TRBJ2-3, with TRBD2 matching over 9 bases. CDR1 and CDR2 from the germline V gene are SEHNR and FQNEAQ (reference sequence). CDR3 length equals 17 residues. The trim removed 1 base at V and 1 base at J, leaving 6 bases unmatched. This chain's CDR3 is CASSLGASGTRTDTQYF. The CDR3 DNA reads as TGTGCCAGCAGCTTAGGGGCTAGCGGGACCCGCACAGATACGCAGTATTTT.

This clone was recorded a few times. In nucleotides, the CDR3 is TGTGCCAGCAGTCCCCGGGAAAGAAACCTATATGGCTACACCTTC. This codes for CASSPRERNLYGYTF. The chain combines TRBV27 with TRBJ1-2; D is undetermined. Deletions cut 5 bases from V and 5 bases from J, with 18 bases between. The germline V gene encodes CDR1 MNHEY and CDR2 SMNVEV (reference sequence). CDR3 size: 15 residues.